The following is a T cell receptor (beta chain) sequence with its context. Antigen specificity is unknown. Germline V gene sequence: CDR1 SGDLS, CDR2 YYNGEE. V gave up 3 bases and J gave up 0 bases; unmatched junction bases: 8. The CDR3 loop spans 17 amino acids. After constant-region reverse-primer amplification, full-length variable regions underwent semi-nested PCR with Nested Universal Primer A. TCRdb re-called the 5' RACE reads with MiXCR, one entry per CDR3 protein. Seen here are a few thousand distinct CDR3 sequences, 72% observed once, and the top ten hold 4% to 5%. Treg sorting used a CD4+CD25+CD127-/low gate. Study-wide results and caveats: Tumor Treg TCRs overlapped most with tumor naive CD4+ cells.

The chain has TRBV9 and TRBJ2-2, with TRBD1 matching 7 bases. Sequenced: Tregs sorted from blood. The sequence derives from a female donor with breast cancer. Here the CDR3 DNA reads TGTGCCAGCAGCGCTCCCACCGGGACAGCGAACACCGGGGAGCTGTTTTTT. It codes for CASSAPTGTANTGELFF.